This TCR beta chain was captured by sequencing in a study of molecular identifiers for immune sequencing clone quantification. Between about 18,000 and 1,000,000 sorted cells, with 10%, 30% or 50% RNA, yielded naive CD8 libraries. The CDR3 is 14 amino acids. The germline CDR1 and CDR2 sequences are MDHEN and SYDVKM. Previously described methods with listed TCR primers produced the bulk TCR libraries. TCRdb re-analysed the PCR reads in MiXCR, keeping a single row per CDR3 protein. The data hold approximately 100,000 distinct CDR3 sequences, with about 35% observed a single time. As concerns this clonotype: This may arise from a read error, as a much more abundant clone is one base away.

The sequencing input was naive CD8+ T cells from blood, with Jurkat cell RNA spiked in. Subset: FACS-sorted CD8+CD4-CCR7+CD45RA+ naive T cells. The origin of this receptor is a human donor in good health. Some libraries in this study had Jurkat cell RNA spiked in. V gene TRBV28 combines with J gene TRBJ2-5; no reliable D call. Here the CDR3 reads CASSLESDQVTQYF. In nucleotides, the CDR3 is TGTGCCAGCAGTTTAGAGTCGGATCAAGTGACCCAGTACTTC.